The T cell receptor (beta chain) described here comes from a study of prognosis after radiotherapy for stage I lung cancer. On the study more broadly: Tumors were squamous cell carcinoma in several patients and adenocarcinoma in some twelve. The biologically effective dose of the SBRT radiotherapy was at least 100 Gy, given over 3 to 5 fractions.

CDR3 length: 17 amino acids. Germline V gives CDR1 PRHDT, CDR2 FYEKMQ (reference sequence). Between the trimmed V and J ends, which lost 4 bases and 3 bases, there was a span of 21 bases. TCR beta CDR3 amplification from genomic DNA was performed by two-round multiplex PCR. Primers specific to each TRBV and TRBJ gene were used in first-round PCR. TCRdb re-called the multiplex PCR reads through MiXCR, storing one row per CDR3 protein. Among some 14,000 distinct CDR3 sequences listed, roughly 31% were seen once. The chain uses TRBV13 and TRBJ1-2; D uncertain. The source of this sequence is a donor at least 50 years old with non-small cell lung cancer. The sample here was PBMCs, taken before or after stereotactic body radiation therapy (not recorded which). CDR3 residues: CASSSLRGGEEDYGYTF. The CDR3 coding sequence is TGTGCCAGCAGCTCGCTCCGAGGTGGGGAGGAGGACTATGGCTACACCTTC.